This TCR beta chain was captured in a study of molecular identifiers for immune sequencing clone quantification. Turning to the study itself: Replicates involved a five-way split of RNA from around 20,000 or 100,000 naive CD8 cells, with sequencing of four.

Points on this clonotype: No antigen is known for it. At one of its ends the junction is not consistent with the germline gene, which may arise from a read error.

Points from the study as a whole: Sizes of clones that are highly expanded could be underestimated (if identical TCR molecules share a barcode). Clonotypes surpassing 20 RNA copies contained over 98% of effector molecules, versus under 1% in naive cells.

Using its own MiXCR run on the PCR reads, TCRdb lists one record per CDR3 protein. The sample consists of more than 550,000 distinct CDR3 sequences, around 25% of them appearing once. This CDR3 contains 13 residues. Germline V gene sequence: CDR1 SGHTA, CDR2 FQGNSA. The specimen sequenced was naive CD8+ T cells from blood, with Jurkat cell RNA spiked in. Regarding subset: FACS-sorted CD8+CD4-CCR7+CD45RA+ naive T cells. The chain combines TRBV7-2 with TRBJ2-5, with a possible D match to TRBD2 (6 bases). This TCR was recovered from a human donor in good health. Some libraries in this study had Jurkat cell RNA spiked in. CDR3 protein: CASSWWGEEPQYF. The CDR3 bases are TGTGCCAGCAGCTGGTGGGGGGAAGAGCCCCAGTACTTC.